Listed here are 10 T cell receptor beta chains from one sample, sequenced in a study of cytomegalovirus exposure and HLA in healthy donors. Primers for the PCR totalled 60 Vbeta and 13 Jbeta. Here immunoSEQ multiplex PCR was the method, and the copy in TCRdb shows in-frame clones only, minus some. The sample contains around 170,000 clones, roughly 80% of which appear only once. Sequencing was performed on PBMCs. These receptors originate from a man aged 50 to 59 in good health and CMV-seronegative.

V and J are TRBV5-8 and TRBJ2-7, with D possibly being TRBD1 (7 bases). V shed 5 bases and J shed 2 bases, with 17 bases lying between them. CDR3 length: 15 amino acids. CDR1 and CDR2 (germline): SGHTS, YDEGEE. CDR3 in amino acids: CASSYPDREAYEQYF. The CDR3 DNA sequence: TGTGCCAGCAGTTACCCCGACAGGGAGGCCTACGAGCAGTACTTC.

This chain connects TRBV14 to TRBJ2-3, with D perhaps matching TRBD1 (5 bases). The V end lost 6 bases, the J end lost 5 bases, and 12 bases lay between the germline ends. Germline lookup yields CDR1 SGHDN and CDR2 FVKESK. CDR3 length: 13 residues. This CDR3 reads CASRQGFLDTQYF. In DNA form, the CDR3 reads TGTGCCAGCAGGCAGGGATTTCTAGATACGCAGTATTTT.

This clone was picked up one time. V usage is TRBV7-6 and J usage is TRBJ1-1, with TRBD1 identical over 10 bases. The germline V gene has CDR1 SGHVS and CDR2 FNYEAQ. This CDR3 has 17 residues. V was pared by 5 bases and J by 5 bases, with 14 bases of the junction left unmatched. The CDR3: CASSQFGGQGVRTEAFF. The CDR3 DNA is TGTGCCAGCAGCCAGTTCGGAGGACAGGGGGTCCGTACTGAAGCTTTCTTT.

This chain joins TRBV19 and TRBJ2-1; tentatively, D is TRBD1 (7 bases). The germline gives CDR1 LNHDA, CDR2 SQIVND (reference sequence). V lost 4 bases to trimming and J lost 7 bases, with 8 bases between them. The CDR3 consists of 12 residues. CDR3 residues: CASSTGGNEQFF. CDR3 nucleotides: TGTGCCAGTAGTACAGGGGGGAATGAGCAGTTCTTC.

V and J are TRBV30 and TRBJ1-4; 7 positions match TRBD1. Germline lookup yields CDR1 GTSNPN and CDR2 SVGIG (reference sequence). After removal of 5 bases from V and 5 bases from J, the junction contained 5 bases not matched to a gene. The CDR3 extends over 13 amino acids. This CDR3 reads CAWDTGVNEKLFF. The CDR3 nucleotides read TGTGCCTGGGATACAGGGGTCAATGAAAAACTGTTTTTT.

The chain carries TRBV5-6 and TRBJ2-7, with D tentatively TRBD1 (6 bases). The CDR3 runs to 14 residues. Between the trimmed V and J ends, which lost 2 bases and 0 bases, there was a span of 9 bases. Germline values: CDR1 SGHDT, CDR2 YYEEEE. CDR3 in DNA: TGTGCCAGCAGCTTTGACAGGATCTCCTACGAGCAGTACTTC. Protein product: CASSFDRISYEQYF.

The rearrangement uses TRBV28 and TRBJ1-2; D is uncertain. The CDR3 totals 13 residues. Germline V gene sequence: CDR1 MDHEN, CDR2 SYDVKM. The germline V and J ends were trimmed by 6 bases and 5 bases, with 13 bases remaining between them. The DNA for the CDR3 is TGTGCCAGCAGCACTCCAATGTATTATGGCTACACCTTC. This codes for CASSTPMYYGYTF.

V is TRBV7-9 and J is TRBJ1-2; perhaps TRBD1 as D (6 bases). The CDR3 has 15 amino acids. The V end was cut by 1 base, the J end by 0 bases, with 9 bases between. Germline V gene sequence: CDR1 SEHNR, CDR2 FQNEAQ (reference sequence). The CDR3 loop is CASSLGTAPNYGYTF. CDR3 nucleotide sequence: TGTGCCAGCAGCTTAGGGACAGCCCCTAACTATGGCTACACCTTC.

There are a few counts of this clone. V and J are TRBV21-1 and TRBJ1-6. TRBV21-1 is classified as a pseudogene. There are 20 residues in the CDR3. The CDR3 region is CASSGPVGTPPAEANSPLHF. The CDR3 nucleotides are TGTGCCAGCAGCGGGCCGGTGGGGACTCCTCCGGCGGAGGCAAATTCACCCCTCCACTTT.

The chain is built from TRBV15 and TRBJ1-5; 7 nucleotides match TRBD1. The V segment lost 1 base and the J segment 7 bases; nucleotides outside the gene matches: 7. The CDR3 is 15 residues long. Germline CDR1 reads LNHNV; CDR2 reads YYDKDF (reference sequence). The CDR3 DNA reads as TGTGCCACCAGCAGAGCGACAGGGATGGGACAGCCCCAGCATTTT. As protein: CATSRATGMGQPQHF.